This TCR beta chain was sequenced for a study of OX40 agonist ivuxolimab in advanced cancers. Turning to the overall study: Ivuxolimab was a fully human IgG2 agonistic monoclonal antibody targeting the costimulatory receptor OX40 (CD134). Intravenous ivuxolimab was administered to patients every 2 weeks at six dose levels: 0.01, 0.1, 0.3, 1.5, 3 and 10 mg/kg. Among the roughly 50 dose-escalation patients, some 19 had hepatocellular carcinoma, approximately 15 melanoma, 9 renal cell carcinoma and 9 head and neck cancer. In the dose-escalation cohort, approximately 82% of patients were male, and the mean age was approximately 60 years with a range of roughly 20 to 85. Prior anti-PD-1, anti-PD-L1 or anti-CTLA-4 therapy was permitted, and less than 45% of dose-escalation patients had received checkpoint inhibitors. Partial responses occurred in three dose-escalation patients, of whom one had hepatocellular carcinoma and two had cutaneous melanoma. Peripheral TCRbeta sequencing was intended to test whether TCR sequence diversity was altered and clonal T-cell expansion was caused by ivuxolimab. The paper covers the monotherapy dose-escalation part of the phase I ivuxolimab trial, which included N ≈ 50 patients. What the work shows at the level of the full study, not this receptor alone: On average, CD8+ T cells showed more expanded clones than CD4+ T cells after ivuxolimab. In the 0.1-3.0 mg/kg groups, partial responders had among the lowest normalized peripheral clonal expansion, particularly in CD8+ T cells. The antigen specificity of the clonally expanded peripheral T cells was not determined. Low levels of normalized T-cell clonal expansion were also shown by some nonresponding patients. At doses of 0.1 to 3.0 mg/kg, clonal expansion of both CD4+ and CD8+ T cells in blood was seen between baseline and week 6.

Reading the germline V gene gives CDR1 SGHDT and CDR2 YYEEEE. Trimming removed 4 bases from V and 5 bases from J, leaving 21 bases between the germline ends. The CDR3 runs 16 residues from the cysteine to the phenylalanine. Kept here is only the CDR3 DNA, which spans 48 bases and is read in frame from base 1. For sequencing of the TCRbeta CDR3 region, genomic DNA was extracted from the sorted cells. The immunoSEQ Assay was used for sequencing of TCRbeta CDR3 regions. TCRdb took over this immuneACCESS table, retaining in-frame rearrangements with V and J assigned. Such tables are incomplete; in checked studies, under half of the missing clones stem from an unresolved V gene, and the remainder is unexplained. For this sample there are under 85,000 clones; around nine tenths appear just once. Jointly, the top ten make up approximately 5% of the sample. The trial excluded patients who had a history of autoimmune disease or were on systemic immunosuppression. In every dose cohort, peripheral blood was drawn for TCR sequencing at baseline, cycle 4 day 1, and cycle 7 day 1. The samples were taken from a phase I, first-in-human, multicenter, open-label dose-escalation trial of ivuxolimab. Adults with locally advanced or metastatic melanoma, renal cell, hepatocellular, or head and neck squamous cell carcinoma were enrolled in the trial. Before TCR sequencing, CD4+ and CD8+ T cells were separately sorted from peripheral blood.

Comments on this clone: Its antigen is unknown. One base away there is no much larger clone; base qualities are not given.

This sequence originates from an adult with an advanced solid tumor such as melanoma, head and neck, liver or kidney cancer. The sequence links TRBV5-6 to TRBJ1-2, with TRBD1 tentatively as D gene (6 bases match). Sequencing used CD4+ or CD8+ T cells sorted from blood, obtained in a trial of the OX40 agonist ivuxolimab. The CDR3 region has the sequence CASSLYLLRGSYGYTF. The nucleotide sequence is TGTGCCAGCAGCCTTTATCTCCTCAGGGGAAGTTATGGCTACACCTTC.